One and the same sample provided the 10 T cell receptor beta chains below, sequenced in a study of shared clonotypes between healthy human individuals. Naive CD8 cells comprised CD45RO-negative, CCR7-positively selected cells, excluding terminally differentiated effector memory CD45RA+ cells. Clones were sequenced by immunoSEQ multiplex PCR, and TCRdb holds only the in-frame ones, with some missing. The sample shows some 2,100,000 clones, more than 85% of them seen only once. Sequenced material: naive CD8+ T cells from PBMCs. These receptor sequences come from a man between 18 and 35 years old in good health. Some clones in this sample may be carry-over from other donors' samples.

V usage is TRBV6-1 and J usage is TRBJ1-4; no definite D call. The CDR3 extends over 15 amino acids. The germline V and J ends were trimmed by 7 bases and 0 bases, with 12 bases remaining between them. Germline assignment: CDR1 MNHNS and CDR2 SASEGT. The CDR3 here is CASTGTRATNEKLFF. The DNA for the CDR3 is TGTGCCAGCACTGGAACCCGTGCAACTAATGAAAAACTGTTTTTT.

This chain connects TRBV28 to TRBJ2-7; D is perhaps TRBD1 or TRBD2 (5 bases each). Germline V gene lookup returns CDR1 MDHEN and CDR2 SYDVKM. The CDR3 consists of 19 residues. Trimming pared 5 bases from V and 3 bases from J, leaving 29 bases between. CDR3 bases: TGTGCCAGCAGTAGAACCGGACACACCAGAGCGGAAGACCTCTACGAGCAGTACTTC. Protein: CASSRTGHTRAEDLYEQYF.

The chain has TRBV2 and TRBJ2-7; D is unclear. V shed 8 bases and J shed 1 base, with 18 bases lying between them. The CDR3 spans 15 residues. The germline V gene has CDR1 SNHLY and CDR2 FYNNEI. The CDR3 DNA follows: TGTGCCAGCGATGATCCGGCACATCCATCCTACGAGCAGTACTTC. This sequence encodes CASDDPAHPSYEQYF.

V is TRBV19 and J is TRBJ1-2; 11 bases map to TRBD1. The CDR3 is 14 residues long. J gave up 4 bases and V 6 bases, and 4 bases lay outside the gene matches. The germline gives CDR1 LNHDA, CDR2 SQIVND (reference sequence). CDR3 residues: CASSAGTGGYGYTF. Written as DNA, the CDR3 is TGTGCCAGTAGCGCCGGGACAGGGGGCTATGGCTACACCTTC.

Here the CDR3 reads CAWTLVGAGETQYF. CDR3 coding DNA: TGTGCCTGGACCTTGGTGGGGGCAGGGGAGACCCAGTACTTC. The chain employs TRBV30 and TRBJ2-5, with a tentative D call TRBD1 (6 bases). The CDR3 is 14 residues long. Germline V lookup: CDR1 GTSNPN, CDR2 SVGIG (reference sequence). V was shortened by 4 bases and J by 5 bases, with 17 bases between the two germline ends. Variable domain in full (rest from reference TRBV30 and TRBJ2-5): SQTIHQWPATLVQPVGSPLSLECTVEGTSNPNLYWYRQAAGRGLQLLFYSVGIGQISSEVPQNLSASRPQDRQFILSSKKLLLSDSGFYLCAWTLVGAGETQYFGPGTRLLVL.

CDR3 sequence reads: CASSEGDRTETQYF. CDR3 DNA sequence: TGTGCCAGCAGTGAAGGGGACAGAACCGAGACCCAGTACTTC. This chain joins TRBV6-1 and TRBJ2-5; the match to TRBD1 covers 7 bases. The CDR3 loop spans 14 amino acids. V lost 1 base and J lost 5; bases outside the gene matches: 4. From germline, CDR1 is MNHNS and CDR2 SASEGT.

The chain couples TRBV28 to TRBJ2-7; D ambiguous. Trimming stripped 6 bases from V and 3 bases from J, with 15 bases between. Germline values: CDR1 MDHEN, CDR2 SYDVKM. The CDR3 contains 14 residues. The CDR3 reads CASSRRGELYEQYF. The CDR3 coding sequence is TGTGCCAGCAGCCGTAGAGGCGAACTCTACGAGCAGTACTTC.

The rearrangement joins TRBV5-1 to TRBJ1-4; 9 bases align to TRBD1. This CDR3 region has 14 residues. The germline gives CDR1 SGHRS, CDR2 YFSETQ. The ends lost 4 bases at V and 5 bases at J; junction bases unmatched: 3. This chain's CDR3 is CASSGTGLNEKLFF. The CDR3 region has the DNA TGCGCCAGCAGCGGGACAGGGCTCAATGAAAAACTGTTTTTT.

The chain is built from TRBV4-1 and TRBJ2-5, with 7 nucleotides matching TRBD2. This CDR3 comprises 16 residues. Per the germline V gene, CDR1 is MGHRA and CDR2 is YSYEKL. J was trimmed by 5 bases and V by 3 bases; bases with no gene match: 12. CDR3 bases: TGCGCCAGCAGCCAGGAGGTACCCGGGCGGGGGGAGACCCAGTACTTC. Amino acids: CASSQEVPGRGETQYF.

The rearrangement uses TRBV7-9 and TRBJ2-1, with 9 positions matching TRBD2. Germline V CDR1 and CDR2: SEHNR, FQNEAQ (reference sequence). The junction had 13 bases not matched to a gene; V was cut back by 5 bases and J by 8 bases. The CDR3 sequence is 16 residues long. CDR3 nucleotides: TGTGCCAGCAGCCCCAAATCCGGGACTAGCATCGATGAGCAGTTCTTC. Translating it yields CASSPKSGTSIDEQFF. The variable domain in full, with the rest retrieved from reference TRBV7-9 and TRBJ2-1, is DTGVSQNPRHKITKRGQNVTFRCDPISEHNRLYWYRQTLGQGPEFLTYFQNEAQLEKSRLLSDRFSAERPKGSFSTLEIQRTEQGDSAMYLCASSPKSGTSIDEQFFGPGTRLTVL.